This T cell receptor beta chain was recovered during a study of T cells in localized non-small cell lung cancer. Study-level points and caveats: Adjacent lung exhibited a median of about 57 among the 100 most abundant tumor clones. With higher T cell density in blood came longer overall survival. There was higher T cell clonality in uninvolved adjacent lung than in tumor, and it was highest there. Since sequencing was restricted to only one region of the tumor, intratumor heterogeneity remains a possibility.

This clone showed up just a few times. Its antigen is unidentified. After removal of 4 bases from V and 7 bases from J, the junction contained 4 bases not matched to a gene. Looked up from germline, CDR1 is SGHRS and CDR2 is YFSETQ. The CDR3 spans 14 residues. Profiling relied on immunoSEQ multiplex PCR, and the TCRdb table lists in-frame clones only, not all of them. The sample holds some 40,000 clones, 90% to 95% seen once. The chain employs TRBV5-1 and TRBJ1-6; 8 bases align to TRBD1. The specimen was peripheral blood, collected before any cancer treatment. The TCR comes from a female donor older than 55 with stage I lung adenocarcinoma. The chain's CDR3 is CASSQRQGNSPLHF. The CDR3 bases are TGCGCCAGCAGCCAAAGACAGGGGAATTCACCCCTCCACTTT.